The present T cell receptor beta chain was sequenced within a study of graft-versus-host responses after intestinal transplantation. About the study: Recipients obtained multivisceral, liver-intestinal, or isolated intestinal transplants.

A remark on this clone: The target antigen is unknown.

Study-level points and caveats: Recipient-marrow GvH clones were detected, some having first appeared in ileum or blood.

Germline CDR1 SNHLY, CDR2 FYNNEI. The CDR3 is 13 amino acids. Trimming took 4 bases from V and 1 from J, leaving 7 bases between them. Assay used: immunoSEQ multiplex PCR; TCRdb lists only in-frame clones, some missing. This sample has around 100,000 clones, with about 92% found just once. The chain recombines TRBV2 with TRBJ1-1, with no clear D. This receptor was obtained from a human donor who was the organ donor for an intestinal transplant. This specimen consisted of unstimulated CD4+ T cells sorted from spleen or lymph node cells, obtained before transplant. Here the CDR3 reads CASSVAENTEAFF. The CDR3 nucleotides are TGTGCCAGCAGTGTGGCGGAGAACACTGAAGCTTTCTTT.